Below, 25 T cell receptor beta chains from the same sample are listed, as sequenced in a study of neoadjuvant anti-PD-1 for oral cavity cancer. Described time point: after neoadjuvant nivolumab, at surgical resection. Data came from immunoSEQ multiplex PCR; TCRdb stores just in-frame clones and leaves some out. The sample holds about 14,000 clones, 60% to 80% seen once. Source: PBMCs, taken after nivolumab (anti-PD-1) treatment. Receptors originate from a person aged 35-79 years with oral cavity squamous cell carcinoma.

This clone was detected a few times. J is TRBJ1-1 and V is TRBV19, with D tentatively TRBD1 (5 bases). Germline loops: CDR1 LNHDA, CDR2 SQIVND (reference sequence). This CDR3 region has 13 residues. Between the trimmed V and J ends, which lost 7 bases and 5 bases, there was a span of 14 bases. CDR3 amino acids: CASTLERGTEAFF. The CDR3 nucleotides are TGTGCCAGTACCCTGGAAAGGGGAACTGAAGCTTTCTTT.

V gene TRBV5-6 combines with J gene TRBJ1-5, with 8 bases aligning to TRBD1. The CDR3 is 15 residues long. Trimming removed 3 bases from V and 8 bases from J; junction bases left unmatched: 10. Germline V lookup: CDR1 SGHDT, CDR2 YYEEEE. The CDR3 is CASSSYNRGGEPQHF. The CDR3 DNA sequence: TGTGCCAGCAGCTCATATAACAGGGGGGGGGAGCCCCAGCATTTT.

This clone was seen a few times. The J gene is TRBJ1-1, the V gene TRBV19; the D is unclear. CDR1 LNHDA and CDR2 SQIVND come from the germline V gene (reference sequence). This CDR3 comprises 11 residues. Trimming left V 7 bases short and J 1 base short, with 4 bases between. The CDR3 bases are TGTGCCAGTATTTGGAACACTGAAGCTTTCTTT. Its protein is CASIWNTEAFF.

This clone has a handful of counts. The rearrangement links TRBV6-1 to TRBJ1-1; a possible D gene is TRBD1 (5 bases). Germline-derived CDR1 and CDR2 are MNHNS and SASEGT. V dropped 6 bases and J dropped 12 bases, with 17 bases sitting between them. This CDR3 spans 12 amino acids. CDR3 in amino acids: CASSAGRGRTFF. The DNA of the CDR3 is TGTGCCAGCAGCGCGGGGAGGGGCCGGACTTTCTTT.

The chain has TRBV5-1 and TRBJ2-2; D call uncertain. The CDR3 is 13 amino acids. Trimming cost V 3 bases and J 2 bases, with 5 bases left between them. Germline CDR1 and CDR2: SGHRS and YFSETQ. The CDR3 region has the DNA TGCGCCAGCAGCTCCCAAAACACCGGGGAGCTGTTTTTT. It encodes CASSSQNTGELFF.

The chain couples TRBV9 to TRBJ1-1, with TRBD1 identical over 9 bases. The CDR3 is 18 residues long. J lost 0 bases, V lost 3 bases, and 12 bases had no gene match. The germline gives CDR1 SGDLS, CDR2 YYNGEE. CDR3 DNA: TGTGCCAGCAGCGGGGACAGGGTACAGGGAGGAATGAACACTGAAGCTTTCTTT. Protein sequence: CASSGDRVQGGMNTEAFF.

This clone was counted only a few times. The gene calls are TRBV7-6 and TRBJ2-2; D possibly corresponds to TRBD2 (6 bases). Germline CDR1 is SGHVS and CDR2 is FNYEAQ. This CDR3 region has 16 residues. The V and J ends lost 3 bases and 3 bases respectively, with 14 bases between them. The CDR3 sequence is CASSLGMRDYTGELFF. CDR3 nucleotide sequence: TGTGCCAGCAGCTTGGGGATGCGGGACTACACCGGGGAGCTGTTTTTT.

This rearrangement joins TRBV5-1 to TRBJ2-3; TRBD1 or TRBD2 may be the D gene (5 bases each). The CDR3 loop spans 17 amino acids. The V end was cut by 4 bases, the J end by 4 bases, with 22 bases between. Looked up from germline, CDR1 is SGHRS and CDR2 is YFSETQ. The CDR3 loop reads CASSRGTGTRVPDTQYF. The CDR3 DNA follows: TGCGCCAGCAGCCGGGGCACTGGAACTAGGGTTCCAGATACGCAGTATTTT.

The rearrangement uses TRBV29-1 and TRBJ1-2, with D uncertain. The CDR3 consists of 9 residues. CDR1 is SQVTM, CDR2 ANQGSEA, per germline. V lost 3 bases, J lost 6 bases, and 2 bases lay in between. CDR3 amino acids: CSVEDGYTF. The CDR3 DNA sequence: TGCAGCGTTGAGGATGGCTACACCTTC.

The chain is built from TRBV15 and TRBJ1-5, with D possibly matching TRBD1 (6 bases). The germline gives CDR1 LNHNV, CDR2 YYDKDF (reference sequence). The length of the CDR3 is 15 residues. The V end was cut by 0 bases, the J end by 6 bases, with 12 bases between. CDR3: CATSRDFPGAQPQHF. In nucleotides, the CDR3 is TGTGCCACCAGCAGAGATTTTCCAGGGGCTCAGCCCCAGCATTTT.

CDR3 sequence reads: CASSYTRDYGYTF. For the CDR3, the DNA is TGTGCCAGCAGTTATACAAGGGACTATGGCTACACCTTC. The chain couples TRBV28 to TRBJ1-2; D gene unclear. With 4 bases removed from V and 3 bases from J, the gap between germline ends came to 9 bases. CDR1 MDHEN and CDR2 SYDVKM come from the germline V gene. The CDR3 covers 13 residues.

The J gene is TRBJ2-1, the V gene TRBV28; D is unclear. Germline V lookup: CDR1 MDHEN, CDR2 SYDVKM. Trimming stripped 3 bases from V and 0 bases from J, with 9 bases between. The CDR3 length is 15 residues. DNA for the CDR3: TGTGCCAGCAGTTTTCATAGCAACTCCTACAATGAGCAGTTCTTC. Protein sequence: CASSFHSNSYNEQFF. Using reference TRBV28 and TRBJ2-1 for the parts outside the CDR3, the full variable domain is DVKVTQSSRYLVKRTGEKVFLECVQDMDHENMFWYRQDPGLGLRLIYFSYDVKMKEKGDIPEGYSVSREKKERFSLILESASTNQTSMYLCASSFHSNSYNEQFFGPGTRLTVL.

The gene calls are TRBV5-1 and TRBJ1-1; D is ambiguous. Germline values: CDR1 SGHRS, CDR2 YFSETQ. The V end lost 4 bases, the J end lost 0 bases, and 10 bases lay between the germline ends. This CDR3 has 14 residues. CDR3 residues: CASSGNGVNTEAFF. The CDR3 nucleotides are TGCGCCAGCAGCGGAAACGGGGTGAACACTGAAGCTTTCTTT.

This chain uses TRBV6-1 with TRBJ2-3; a possible D gene is TRBD2 (5 bases). The CDR3 is 17 amino acids. CDR1 MNHNS and CDR2 SASEGT come from the germline V gene. V was clipped by 3 bases and J by 1 base, with 17 bases between them. The CDR3 bases are TGTGCCAGCAGTGAGCCTCTCGGGGTCGCTGGCACAGATACGCAGTATTTT. Translated, it gives CASSEPLGVAGTDTQYF.

V is TRBV28 and J is TRBJ1-2, with TRBD1 matching 8 bases. The J segment lost 11 bases and the V segment lost 5 bases, leaving 4 bases of the junction unmatched. This CDR3 has 11 amino acids. Germline lookup yields CDR1 MDHEN and CDR2 SYDVKM. CDR3 sequence reads: CASSPDRGYTF. Here the CDR3 DNA reads TGTGCCAGCAGTCCCGACAGGGGATACACCTTC.

This chain connects TRBV5-6 to TRBJ1-4; D gene ambiguous. There are 13 residues in the CDR3. The V gene lost 0 bases and the J gene lost 4 bases, with 4 bases spanning the gap. CDR1 and CDR2 (germline): SGHDT, YYEEEE. CDR3: CASSLVDNEKLFF. CDR3 nucleotides: TGTGCCAGCAGCTTGGTAGATAATGAAAAACTGTTTTTT.

The chain links TRBV19 to TRBJ2-3, with TRBD1 as a possible D gene (6 bases). Germline values: CDR1 LNHDA, CDR2 SQIVND (reference sequence). This CDR3 has 14 amino acids. Trimming removed 8 bases at V and 3 bases at J, with 15 bases between. Written as DNA, the CDR3 is TGTGCCAGTCGGGATACAGGGAGAACAGATACGCAGTATTTT. Amino acid sequence: CASRDTGRTDTQYF. Using reference TRBV19 and TRBJ2-3 for the parts outside the CDR3, the full variable domain is DGGITQSPKYLFRKEGQNVTLSCEQNLNHDAMYWYRQDPGQGLRLIYYSQIVNDFQKGDIAEGYSVSREKKESFPLTVTSAQKNPTAFYLCASRDTGRTDTQYFGPGTRLTVL.

The rearrangement uses TRBV28 and TRBJ2-2; D not certain. This CDR3 spans 16 amino acids. CDR1 and CDR2 from the germline V gene are MDHEN and SYDVKM. V dropped 5 bases and J dropped 6 bases, with 19 bases sitting between them. The CDR3 DNA sequence: TGTGCCAGCAGTCCCCCGGCCAGATTAGGATCCGGGGAGCTGTTTTTT. Translation: CASSPPARLGSGELFF.

The chain has TRBV7-8 and TRBJ1-6; D ambiguous. V lost 1 base, J lost 8 bases, and 9 bases lay in between. The CDR3 is 14 amino acids. The germline CDR1 and CDR2 sequences are SGHVS and FQNEAQ. The CDR3 region is CASSLDPTYSPLHF. The CDR3 DNA reads as TGTGCCAGCAGCTTAGATCCCACCTATTCACCCCTCCACTTT.

The V call is TRBV6-9, the J call TRBJ1-1; 9 nucleotides agree with TRBD1. Per the germline V gene, CDR1 is MNHGY and CDR2 is SVAAGI. V lost 2 bases to trimming and J lost 2 bases; unmatched junction nucleotides: 9. This CDR3 region has 17 residues. CDR3 amino acids: CASSYQGQGRGNTEAFF. Here the CDR3 DNA reads TGTGCCAGCAGTTATCAGGGACAGGGTCGAGGTAACACTGAAGCTTTCTTT.

This clone was observed a few times. The rearrangement uses TRBV10-1 and TRBJ2-1; 12 positions agree with TRBD2. Germline loops: CDR1 WNHNN, CDR2 SYGVQD (reference sequence). The CDR3 consists of 17 residues. J gave up 0 bases and V 6 bases, and 6 bases lay outside the gene matches. The CDR3 loop is CASSLLAGGPSYNEQFF. The DNA of the CDR3 is TGCGCCAGCAGCCTACTAGCGGGGGGACCCTCCTACAATGAGCAGTTCTTC.

The chain is built from TRBV6-1 and TRBJ1-5; D unclear. This CDR3 has 13 residues. V gave up 4 bases and J gave up 5 bases, with 9 bases separating them. The germline gives CDR1 MNHNS, CDR2 SASEGT. CDR3 residues: CASSARVDQPQHF. The CDR3 bases are TGTGCCAGCAGTGCGAGGGTTGATCAGCCCCAGCATTTT.

The chain recombines TRBV11-2 with TRBJ2-7; possibly TRBD2 for D (6 bases). Germline CDR1 reads SGHAT; CDR2 reads FQNNGV. V lost 2 bases and J 4 bases, leaving 12 bases between the germline ends. The CDR3 consists of 14 residues. The CDR3 sequence: CASSLSLAGYEQYF. CDR3 DNA sequence: TGTGCCAGCAGCTTATCACTAGCTGGGTACGAGCAGTACTTC.

This chain connects TRBV2 to TRBJ2-4, with D unclear. The V gene's germline CDR1 is SNHLY and CDR2 FYNNEI. The CDR3 has 13 residues. Trimming shortened V by 8 bases and J by 6 bases, and 14 bases separated the two germline ends. CDR3 amino acids: CASCLGQINIQYF. DNA of the CDR3: TGTGCCAGCTGTCTTGGCCAGATAAACATTCAGTACTTC. Using reference TRBV2 and TRBJ2-4 for the parts outside the CDR3, the full variable domain is EPEVTQTPSHQVTQMGQEVILRCVPISNHLYFYWYRQILGQKVEFLVSFYNNEISEKSEIFDDQFSVERPDGSNFTLKIRSTKLEDSAMYFCASCLGQINIQYFGAGTRLSVL.

This chain uses TRBV7-2 with TRBJ2-1; weak D call: TRBD2 (6 bases). Germline CDR1 and CDR2: SGHTA and FQGNSA. Trimming took 5 bases from V and 7 from J, leaving 18 bases between them. CDR3 length: 15 amino acids. The CDR3 DNA sequence: TGTGCCAGCAGCATCACAGTCGGCGCGGGGAATGAGCAGTTCTTC. It codes for CASSITVGAGNEQFF.